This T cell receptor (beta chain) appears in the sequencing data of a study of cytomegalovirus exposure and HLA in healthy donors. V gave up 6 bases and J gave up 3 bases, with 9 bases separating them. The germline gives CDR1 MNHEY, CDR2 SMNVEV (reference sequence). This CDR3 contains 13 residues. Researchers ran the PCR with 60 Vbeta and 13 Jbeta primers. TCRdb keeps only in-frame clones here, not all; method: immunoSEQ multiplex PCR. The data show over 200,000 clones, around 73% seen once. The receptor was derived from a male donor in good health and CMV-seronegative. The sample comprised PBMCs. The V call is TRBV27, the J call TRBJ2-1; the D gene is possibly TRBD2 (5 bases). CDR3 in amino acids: CASSLGDYNEQFF. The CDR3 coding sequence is TGTGCCAGCAGCCTCGGGGACTACAATGAGCAGTTCTTC.